A selection of T cell receptor beta chains follows, all from one sample in a study of shared clonotypes between healthy human individuals. The protocol was immunoSEQ multiplex PCR, while the TCRdb copy is restricted to in-frame clones and leaves out a portion. The sample has over 2 million clones, approximately 95% seen once. Input material: naive CD4+ T cells sorted from blood. The receptor source for this set is a man between 18 and 35 years old in good health. The conserved cysteine and the conserved F or W are not part of the CDR3 here. A D gene is named only where the DNA matches it firmly. Clone sizes are given selectively: once, few, many, or a class where the clone is expanded.

size	V	D	length	CDR3
.	TRBV15	.	13	ATSRDRTGGNTIY
few	TRBV10-1	.	11	ASRGAVPYEQY
.	TRBV2	.	12	ASRPLGGTGELF
.	TRBV7-9	.	12	ASSPQGSKNIQY
.	TRBV30	.	9	AWSPGGGYT
.	TRBV19	.	13	ASSIALGTNYEQY
.	TRBV4-1	.	11	ASSQDSLAEAF
.	TRBV5-1	.	15	ASSLAFSEGGPGAQY
.	TRBV2	.	13	ASSEVSLRTDTQY
.	TRBV30	.	12	AWSRNRVNTEAF
.	TRBV28	.	12	ASGGGRGNEKLF
.	TRBV10-3	.	14	AISEPFDGGLYGYT
.	TRBV19	TRBD1	12	ASSAQQGVNTQY
.	TRBV4-2	.	16	ASSQGVKGVSGNQPQH
few	TRBV7-9	.	11	ASSPTLPGELF
few	TRBV18	TRBD1	13	ASSPGGQGIGGYT
.	TRBV6-5	.	10	ASSPGQGGYT
.	TRBV11-2	.	12	ASSLGVGNPPLH
.	TRBV9	.	11	ASSPRTVLGYT
.	TRBV28	.	12	ASSPLGRVEGYT
.	TRBV6-5	TRBD1	11	ASSRGPGTEAF
.	TRBV7-9	TRBD2	13	ASRLTSGRYNEQF
.	TRBV5-1	.	13	ASSSIGGIGETQY
.	TRBV4-3	TRBD1	14	ASSQRQGETLYEQY
.	TRBV5-1	.	12	ASTASPNTGELF
.	TRBV10-3	.	10	AISFSADTQY
once	TRBV2	.	12	ASSERVGYNEQF
.	TRBV28	.	12	ASSFLQTYNEQF
.	TRBV6-5	TRBD2	14	ASSYGLAGVSYEQY
once	TRBV25-1	.	13	ASSERRDSGNTIY
.	TRBV6-1	TRBD1	15	ASSEMTGTGEREKLF
.	TRBV28	TRBD1	10	ASSLAGGGYT
.	TRBV6-6	TRBD1	14	ASSYPRTGKKGEQY